These 24 T cell receptor beta chains share one sample of origin, sequenced in a study of blood T cell repertoires in COVID-19. Generated by immunoSEQ multiplex PCR, the TCRdb table keeps only in-frame clones and is missing some. This sample has roughly 100,000 clones, with around nine tenths found just once. The source material was peripheral blood. The receptors here all came from a middle-aged man in a cohort sampled during active COVID-19.

The rearrangement joins TRBV4-3 to TRBJ2-1; 9 nucleotides align to TRBD1. Trimming removed 3 bases from V and 5 bases from J; junction bases left unmatched: 2. This CDR3 has 14 residues. Germline-derived CDR1 and CDR2 are LGHNA and YSLEER. The CDR3 loop is CASSQGDRDNEQFF. The CDR3 DNA sequence: TGCGCCAGCAGCCAGGGGGACAGGGACAATGAGCAGTTCTTC.

This clone has just one count. V usage is TRBV7-8 and J usage is TRBJ1-3; 10 bases match TRBD1. This CDR3 comprises 16 residues. Looked up from germline, CDR1 is SGHVS and CDR2 is FQNEAQ. V gave up 4 bases and J gave up 7 bases; unmatched junction bases: 10. This chain's CDR3 is CASSSSDRGLANTIYF. In nucleotides, the CDR3 is TGTGCCAGCAGCTCCTCCGACAGGGGGCTTGCGAACACCATATATTTT.

The genes are TRBV7-2 and TRBJ1-2; the D gene is possibly TRBD1 (6 bases). CDR1 and CDR2 (germline): SGHTA, FQGNSA. This CDR3 is built from 15 residues. V was pared by 2 bases and J by 6 bases, with 16 bases between. CDR3 bases: TGTGCCAGCAGCTTACGTGGCTGGGGGCAGGATGGCTACACCTTC. Translation: CASSLRGWGQDGYTF.

This clone was recorded once. The chain carries TRBV29-1 and TRBJ2-2, with 11 bases matching TRBD2. The CDR3 is 15 residues long. Germline V lookup: CDR1 SQVTM, CDR2 ANQGSEA. V dropped 7 bases and J dropped 4; count of bases not matched to a gene: 8. In DNA form, the CDR3 reads TGCAGCGCCCGCGGGACTAGCGGATTCACCGGGGAGCTGTTTTTT. It translates to CSARGTSGFTGELFF.

The V gene is TRBV7-3, the J gene TRBJ2-1; weak D call: TRBD1 (7 bases). Germline CDR1 and CDR2: SGHTA and FQGTGA. The length of the CDR3 is 15 residues. V was pared by 3 bases and J by 5 bases, with 14 bases between. CDR3 nucleotides: TGTGCCAGCAGCTTCCGCGGGACAGTAGACAATGAGCAGTTCTTC. Protein: CASSFRGTVDNEQFF.

V usage is TRBV5-1 and J usage is TRBJ2-5; 7 nucleotides match TRBD2. The V and J ends lost 0 bases and 2 bases, in that order; junction bases with no gene match: 1. Germline-derived CDR1 and CDR2 are SGHRS and YFSETQ. The CDR3 is 14 residues long. CDR3 residues: CASSLGAGQETQYF. CDR3 coding DNA: TGCGCCAGCAGCTTGGGAGCGGGGCAAGAGACCCAGTACTTC.

The gene calls are TRBV3-1 (or the pseudogene TRBV3-2) and TRBJ2-5; 13 bases are a match to TRBD2. The CDR3 covers 18 residues. The V gene end was trimmed by 1 base and the J gene end by 6 bases; junction bases not matched to a gene: 11. Germline-derived CDR1 and CDR2 are LGHDT and YNNKEL (reference sequence). Here the CDR3 DNA reads TGTGCCAGCAGCCAAGGGTCTGGGACTAGCGGGGTCCGCAAGACCCAGTACTTC. It yields the protein CASSQGSGTSGVRKTQYF.

This chain links TRBV5-1 with TRBJ1-3; 7 positions match TRBD1. The germline V gene encodes CDR1 SGHRS and CDR2 YFSETQ. The ends lost 4 bases at V and 4 bases at J; junction bases unmatched: 8. The CDR3 is 15 amino acids. The CDR3 is CASSNEQGSGNTIYF. CDR3 DNA: TGCGCCAGCAGCAACGAACAGGGGAGCGGAAACACCATATATTTT.

This clone occurred once. J is TRBJ1-2 and V is TRBV18, with TRBD1 as a possible D gene (6 bases). This CDR3 has 17 amino acids. CDR1 KGHSH and CDR2 LQKENI come from the germline V gene. Between the trimmed V and J ends, which lost 1 base and 4 bases, there was a span of 19 bases. DNA for the CDR3: TGTGCCAGCTCACCACGATCGTACAGGCAGGGGTCCTATGGCTACACCTTC. This sequence encodes CASSPRSYRQGSYGYTF.

The chain employs TRBV3-1 (or the pseudogene TRBV3-2) and TRBJ1-2, with 10 bases lining up with TRBD1. Germline assignment: CDR1 LGHDT and CDR2 YNNKEL (reference sequence). V lost 4 bases and J lost 8; bases outside the gene matches: 7. The length of the CDR3 is 14 residues. The DNA of the CDR3 is TGTGCCAGCAGCCGCTTGACAGGGGGCGCCGGCTACACCTTC. This encodes CASSRLTGGAGYTF.

This clone was counted once. The V call is TRBV5-1, the J call TRBJ2-1, with 7 bases aligning to TRBD2. Germline assignment: CDR1 SGHRS and CDR2 YFSETQ. With V trimmed by 5 bases and J by 5 bases, 10 bases remained unmatched. This CDR3 contains 15 residues. The CDR3 is CASRGVSSGDNEQFF. The CDR3 region has the DNA TGCGCCAGCAGAGGAGTTTCTAGCGGCGACAATGAGCAGTTCTTC. Drawing the rest from reference TRBV5-1 and TRBJ2-1, the complete variable domain is KAGVTQTPRYLIKTRGQQVTLSCSPISGHRSVSWYQQTPGQGLQFLFEYFSETQRNKGNFPGRFSGRQFSNSRSEMNVSTLELGDSALYLCASRGVSSGDNEQFFGPGTRLTVL.

This clone was observed a single time. This chain connects TRBV6-5 to TRBJ2-1, with 7 positions matching TRBD2. J gave up 4 bases and V 0 bases, and 6 bases lay outside the gene matches. CDR1 and CDR2 (germline): MNHEY, SVGAGI. The CDR3 has 16 residues. CDR3 bases: TGTGCCAGCAGTTACTCGACCCAGCGGGGTTACAATGAGCAGTTCTTC. This codes for CASSYSTQRGYNEQFF.

This chain connects TRBV6-6 to TRBJ2-1, with TRBD1 as a possible D gene (6 bases). The V end was cut by 0 bases, the J end by 9 bases, with 15 bases between. The length of the CDR3 is 15 residues. Germline CDR1 reads MNHNY; CDR2 reads SVGAGI (reference sequence). CDR3: CASSYSGTPPGEQFF. In nucleotides, the CDR3 is TGTGCCAGCAGTTACTCTGGGACACCTCCCGGTGAGCAGTTCTTC.

This clone appeared a few times. V gene TRBV10-3 combines with J gene TRBJ1-1, with 8 bases lining up with TRBD1. The length of the CDR3 is 14 residues. Germline values: CDR1 ENHRY, CDR2 SYGVKD. Germline trimming cut 2 bases from V and 2 bases from J; bases unmatched to any gene: 1. DNA of the CDR3: TGTGCCATCAGTGAGGGGACAGGCAACACTGAAGCTTTCTTT. This gives the protein CAISEGTGNTEAFF.

The V and J genes are TRBV6-1 and TRBJ1-6, with unresolved D. Between the trimmed V and J ends, which lost 2 bases and 12 bases, there was a span of 5 bases. The CDR3 is 11 residues long. Germline CDR1 reads MNHNS; CDR2 reads SASEGT. The CDR3 sequence is CASSENRPLHF. For the CDR3, the DNA is TGTGCCAGCAGTGAAAATCGACCCCTCCACTTT.

This chain uses TRBV6-2 or TRBV6-3 with TRBJ2-7; TRBD1 agrees at 8 bases. The V segment lost 5 bases and the J segment 1 base; nucleotides outside the gene matches: 4. The CDR3 extends over 14 amino acids. Germline CDR1 and CDR2: MNHEY and SVGEGT. For the CDR3, the DNA is TGTGCCAGCAGTCATGGACAGGGATCCTACGAGCAGTACTTC. This translates into CASSHGQGSYEQYF.

The chain carries TRBV7-9 and TRBJ2-2, with 9 nucleotides matching TRBD2. The germline CDR1 and CDR2 sequences are SEHNR and FQNEAQ (reference sequence). CDR3 length: 18 residues. The V segment lost 4 bases and the J segment 5 bases; nucleotides outside the gene matches: 14. The CDR3 here is CASSSVASGLARTGELFF. Here the CDR3 DNA reads TGTGCCAGCAGCTCCGTAGCCTCGGGACTAGCCCGGACCGGGGAGCTGTTTTTT. Filled out from reference TRBV7-9 and TRBJ2-2, the complete variable domain reads DTGVSQNPRHKITKRGQNVTFRCDPISEHNRLYWYRQTLGQGPEFLTYFQNEAQLEKSRLLSDRFSAERPKGSFSTLEIQRTEQGDSAMYLCASSSVASGLARTGELFFGEGSRLTVL.

The J gene is TRBJ2-6, the V gene TRBV11-2, with D perhaps TRBD2 (5 bases). The V end lost 5 bases, the J end lost 0 bases, and 17 bases lay between the germline ends. The CDR3 spans 18 residues. CDR1 is SGHAT, CDR2 FQNNGV, per germline. The chain's CDR3 is CASSHREKASSGANVLTF. The CDR3 DNA follows: TGTGCCAGCAGCCACCGGGAAAAAGCGAGCTCTGGGGCCAACGTCCTGACTTTC.

The chain couples TRBV7-9 to TRBJ1-5; no definite D call. The V gene lost 1 base and the J gene lost 9 bases, with 10 bases spanning the gap. CDR1 is SEHNR, CDR2 FQNEAQ, per germline (reference sequence). The CDR3 covers 13 residues. DNA of the CDR3: TGTGCCAGCAGCTTAGGTGTCTCCCGGCCCCAGCATTTT. Its protein is CASSLGVSRPQHF.

The chain joins TRBV24-1 to TRBJ2-3, with D possibly matching TRBD2 (6 bases). V was clipped by 3 bases and J by 8 bases, with 17 bases between them. This CDR3 has 15 amino acids. CDR1 and CDR2 (germline): KGHDR, SFDVKD. CDR3 sequence: CATSDNLGGGGTQYF. CDR3 sequence (DNA): TGTGCCACCAGTGATAACCTGGGGGGAGGTGGTACGCAGTATTTT.

This chain connects TRBV5-1 to TRBJ1-4, with a tentative D call TRBD1 (5 bases). The CDR3 is 14 amino acids. Trimming pared 3 bases from V and 8 bases from J, leaving 14 bases between. Germline V gene lookup returns CDR1 SGHRS and CDR2 YFSETQ. CDR3 coding DNA: TGCGCCAGCAGCTCGGGACGGGAGGGAGAAAAACTGTTTTTT. The encoded protein is CASSSGREGEKLFF.

The chain employs TRBV11-3 and TRBJ2-1, with a possible D match to TRBD1 (6 bases). Germline V gene lookup returns CDR1 SGHNT and CDR2 YENEEA. The CDR3 totals 15 residues. V dropped 4 bases and J dropped 3 bases, with 13 bases sitting between them. The CDR3 is CASSSGTPIYNEQFF. Written as DNA, the CDR3 is TGTGCCAGCAGCTCCGGGACACCGATCTACAATGAGCAGTTCTTC.

The chain combines TRBV5-4 with TRBJ2-3; D might be TRBD1 (5 bases). In germline, CDR1 is SGHNT, CDR2 YYREEE (reference sequence). This CDR3 spans 16 amino acids. V was clipped by 4 bases and J by 2 bases, with 17 bases between them. CDR3 protein: CASSTRKGRDTDTQYF. Here the CDR3 DNA reads TGTGCCAGCAGCACGAGGAAGGGCAGGGACACAGATACGCAGTATTTT.

The rearrangement links TRBV18 to TRBJ2-6; no reliable D call. The CDR3 runs 17 residues. The germline V gene encodes CDR1 KGHSH and CDR2 LQKENI. Trimming cost V 7 bases and J 1 base, with 17 bases left between them. This chain's CDR3 is CASFGRPALSGANVLTF. As DNA, the CDR3 is TGTGCCAGCTTTGGGCGTCCGGCGCTTTCTGGGGCCAACGTCCTGACTTTC.